Shown below are 14 T cell receptor beta chains from a single sample sequenced in a study of blood T cell repertoires in COVID-19. Generated by immunoSEQ multiplex PCR, the TCRdb table keeps only in-frame clones and is missing some. The sample comprises fewer than 250,000 clones, approximately 90% of which are singletons, and less than 0.9% rests with the top ten. The sample consisted of PBMCs or T cells enriched from blood (not recorded which). Receptor source: a man in his forties or fifties who had been exposed to COVID-19.

This chain links TRBV7-8 with TRBJ2-7; D is possibly TRBD2 (5 bases). Trimming took off 3 bases at V and 2 bases at J, with 8 bases between the two ends. Germline CDR1 is SGHVS and CDR2 is FQNEAQ. CDR3 length equals 13 residues. The CDR3: CASSLDGTYEQYF. For the CDR3, the DNA is TGTGCCAGCAGCTTGGACGGGACCTACGAGCAGTACTTC.

This clone was observed a single time. The rearrangement uses TRBV25-1 and TRBJ1-6; TRBD1 might be the D (6 bases). CDR1 and CDR2 from the germline V gene are MGHDK and SYGVNS. Trimming took off 3 bases at V and 10 bases at J, with 10 bases between the two ends. The CDR3 is 13 amino acids. The CDR3 nucleotides are TGTGCCAGCAGTGACACAGGGCCCTCACCCCTCCACTTT. It encodes CASSDTGPSPLHF.

The V gene is TRBV25-1, the J gene TRBJ1-1; D is ambiguous. The germline V gene has CDR1 MGHDK and CDR2 SYGVNS. The CDR3 has 15 amino acids. V was clipped by 2 bases and J by 6 bases, with 16 bases between them. The DNA of the CDR3 is TGTGCCAGCAGTGAAGCTGGGAGTGGGAATCCTGAAGCTTTCTTT. Its protein is CASSEAGSGNPEAFF.

V and J are TRBV12-5 and TRBJ2-3; TRBD1 agrees at 9 bases. The CDR3 spans 16 residues. Trimming at V came to 8 bases and at J to 0 bases, leaving 9 bases not matched to a gene. Germline CDR1 and CDR2: LGHNT and FRNRAP. The chain's CDR3 is CASYRGTGISTDTQYF. CDR3 nucleotide sequence: TGTGCTAGTTACCGGGGGACAGGGATTAGCACAGATACGCAGTATTTT. Filled out from reference TRBV12-5 and TRBJ2-3, the complete variable domain reads DARVTQTPRHKVTEMGQEVTMRCQPILGHNTVFWYRQTMMQGLELLAYFRNRAPLDDSGMPKDRFSAEMPDATLATLKIQPSEPRDSAVYFCASYRGTGISTDTQYFGPGTRLTVL.

The chain joins TRBV5-1 to TRBJ1-4; 10 bases align to TRBD1. Germline V gene lookup returns CDR1 SGHRS and CDR2 YFSETQ. The CDR3 spans 14 residues. The junction had 4 bases not matched to a gene; V was cut back by 4 bases and J by 7 bases. In DNA form, the CDR3 reads TGCGCCAGCAGCACGGGACAGGGGAGTGAAAAACTGTTTTTT. It is translated as CASSTGQGSEKLFF.

The V call is TRBV30, the J call TRBJ2-5; 7 positions match TRBD2. The CDR3 loop spans 12 amino acids. V lost 8 bases and J lost 1; bases outside the gene matches: 4. Germline assignment: CDR1 GTSNPN and CDR2 SVGIG (reference sequence). The CDR3 region has the DNA TGTGCCGGGGCTAGCGGCCAAGAGACCCAGTACTTC. It translates to CAGASGQETQYF.

A single count supports this clone. This chain uses TRBV7-8 with TRBJ1-1; D unclear. This CDR3 is built from 14 residues. V was shortened by 0 bases and J by 2 bases, with 7 bases between the two germline ends. Germline V gives CDR1 SGHVS, CDR2 FQNEAQ. CDR3 loop: CASSLAQTNTEAFF. The CDR3 DNA sequence: TGTGCCAGCAGCTTAGCACAGACAAACACTGAAGCTTTCTTT.

The chain carries TRBV6-5 and TRBJ2-3; TRBD2 might be the D (5 bases). The CDR3 totals 10 residues. In germline, CDR1 is MNHEY, CDR2 SVGAGI. V was clipped by 8 bases and J by 5 bases, with 5 bases between them. Written as DNA, the CDR3 is TGTGCCAGCGGGAGAGATACGCAGTATTTT. Amino acids: CASGRDTQYF.

The genes are TRBV5-1 and TRBJ2-5; 7 bases line up with TRBD2. This CDR3 has 17 residues. V was clipped by 0 bases and J by 5 bases; unmatched bases: 13. Germline V gene sequence: CDR1 SGHRS, CDR2 YFSETQ. The CDR3: CASSLGTGNVGGETQYF. Written as DNA, the CDR3 is TGCGCCAGCAGCTTGGGCACAGGCAACGTGGGGGGGGAGACCCAGTACTTC.

Only one count was recorded for this clone. The V call is TRBV9, the J call TRBJ2-1, with 11 bases fitting TRBD2. Germline CDR1 is SGDLS and CDR2 is YYNGEE. V dropped 0 bases and J dropped 6; count of bases not matched to a gene: 5. The CDR3 contains 16 residues. The CDR3, as DNA: TGTGCCAGCAGCGTAGTTCGACTAGCGGGGATCAATGAGCAGTTCTTC. Protein product: CASSVVRLAGINEQFF. The full variable domain, in which reference TRBV9 and TRBJ2-1 provide the parts outside the CDR3, is DSGVTQTPKHLITATGQRVTLRCSPRSGDLSVYWYQQSLDQGLQFLIQYYNGEERAKGNILERFSAQQFPDLHSELNLSSLELGDSALYFCASSVVRLAGINEQFFGPGTRLTVL.

The chain employs TRBV28 and TRBJ1-1; TRBD1 matches 7 bases. This CDR3 comprises 13 residues. Germline V gives CDR1 MDHEN, CDR2 SYDVKM. Losses at the gene ends were 7 bases for V and 6 bases for J; bases not matched to a gene: 8. This CDR3 is CASTLDRYAEAFF. The CDR3 coding sequence is TGTGCCAGCACCTTGGACAGGTACGCTGAAGCTTTCTTT.

This clone was picked up one time. The chain employs TRBV5-1 and TRBJ2-1; 13 bases are shared with TRBD2. V lost 4 bases and J lost 5; bases outside the gene matches: 6. Germline V CDR1 and CDR2: SGHRS, YFSETQ. There are 16 residues in the CDR3. The CDR3 region is CASSTPLAGGDNEQFF. The CDR3 DNA is TGCGCCAGCAGCACACCACTAGCGGGAGGGGACAATGAGCAGTTCTTC.

This clone was picked up one time. The V gene is TRBV7-9, the J gene TRBJ2-1, with 12 bases that match TRBD2. This CDR3 spans 15 amino acids. Germline V lookup: CDR1 SEHNR, CDR2 FQNEAQ (reference sequence). V shed 2 bases, J shed 7 bases, and the junction held 3 bases outside the gene matches. For the CDR3, the DNA is TGTGCCAGCAGCTTACTAGCGGGGGGGCCGAATGAGCAGTTCTTC. This encodes CASSLLAGGPNEQFF.

Regarding this clone: This sample includes further DNA sequences coding for the same CDR3. This sequence joins TRBV3-1 (or the pseudogene TRBV3-2) and TRBJ1-5; 9 bases fit TRBD1. The J segment lost 0 bases and the V segment lost 3 bases, leaving 3 bases of the junction unmatched. The CDR3 runs to 16 residues. The germline CDR1 and CDR2 sequences are LGHDT and YNNKEL (reference sequence). CDR3 bases: TGTGCCAGCAGCCAGGGGACAGGGTATAGCAATCAGCCCCAGCATTTT. This translates into CASSQGTGYSNQPQHF.